The present T cell receptor (beta chain) was sequenced within a study of OX40 agonist ivuxolimab in advanced cancers. About the research overall: Males comprised 70% to 90% of the group, whose mean age was approximately 60 years (range roughly 20 to 85). A history of anti-PD-1, anti-PD-L1 or anti-CTLA-4 therapy was acceptable, and around 36% had some. Whole-study findings and limits: Some patients without response likewise showed low normalized clonal expansion.

Here immunoSEQ multiplex PCR was the method, and the copy in TCRdb shows in-frame clones only, minus some. The sample records 95,000 to 110,000 clones, approximately 90% being singletons. V dropped 8 bases and J dropped 0 bases, with 22 bases sitting between them. CDR3 length: 18 amino acids. Germline-derived CDR1 and CDR2 are MDHEN and SYDVKM. As to this clone: Its target is not known.

The cohort excluded patients with autoimmune disease history or systemic immunosuppression. This sequence originates from an adult with an advanced solid tumor such as melanoma, head and neck, liver or kidney cancer. The source material was CD4+ or CD8+ T cells sorted from blood, sampled in a trial of the OX40 agonist ivuxolimab. V is TRBV28 and J is TRBJ1-4; maybe TRBD1 (5 bases). CDR3 bases: TGTGCCAGCGGACATCAAAGATCTAGATCAACAACTAATGAAAAACTGTTTTTT. As protein: CASGHQRSRSTTNEKLFF.